These 19 T cell receptor beta chains were all obtained from the same sample, sequenced in a study of blood T cell repertoires in COVID-19. Using immunoSEQ multiplex PCR, the repertoire was profiled, and TCRdb retains in-frame clones only, with some absent. Counted here are roughly 200,000 clones, 83% occurring once; the ten biggest clones make up over 0.95%. The sample taken for sequencing was peripheral blood. The receptors were gathered from a woman under 40 with COVID-19, enrolled during active disease.

The chain has TRBV5-6 and TRBJ2-3, with D maybe TRBD1 (5 bases). The CDR3 spans 14 residues. Germline CDR1 reads SGHDT; CDR2 reads YYEEEE. Trimming removed 9 bases from V and 3 bases from J, with 17 bases in between. The CDR3 DNA is TGTGCCACTCATTATAAGGGGCGTACAGATACGCAGTATTTT. This sequence encodes CATHYKGRTDTQYF.

The chain is built from TRBV18 and TRBJ1-2, with TRBD1 as a possible D gene (5 bases). The CDR3 spans 13 residues. V was pared by 3 bases and J by 5 bases, with 10 bases between. Germline lookup yields CDR1 KGHSH and CDR2 LQKENI. CDR3 in amino acids: CASSPAGRYGYTF. CDR3 nucleotides: TGTGCCAGCTCACCGGCAGGGCGGTATGGCTACACCTTC.

The V and J genes are TRBV6-2 or TRBV6-3 and TRBJ1-5, with D hard to call. Germline assignment: CDR1 MNHEY and CDR2 SVGEGT. Trimming left V 5 bases short and J 2 bases short, with 19 bases between. CDR3 length equals 17 residues. The CDR3 DNA follows: TGTGCCAGCAGTCCCCCGGGGTCACCGGGAGGCAATCAGCCCCAGCATTTT. Protein: CASSPPGSPGGNQPQHF.

The chain has TRBV4-3 and TRBJ2-7; 9 bases are a match to TRBD2. There are 15 residues in the CDR3. V lost 0 bases to trimming and J lost 5 bases; unmatched junction nucleotides: 5. Germline V gene sequence: CDR1 LGHNA, CDR2 YSLEER. The CDR3 is CASSQDWVAGDEQYF. The CDR3 coding sequence is TGCGCCAGCAGCCAAGATTGGGTAGCGGGAGACGAGCAGTACTTC.

This clone has more than one count but fewer than ten. The chain employs TRBV19 and TRBJ1-2; no clear D gene. In germline, CDR1 is LNHDA, CDR2 SQIVND (reference sequence). The length of the CDR3 is 16 residues. The V end lost 3 bases, the J end lost 5 bases, and 19 bases lay between the germline ends. This CDR3 reads CASSITKLPTQYGYTF. The CDR3 coding sequence is TGTGCCAGTAGTATTACTAAGCTACCCACTCAGTATGGCTACACCTTC.

The rearrangement links TRBV19 to TRBJ1-2, with 7 nucleotides matching TRBD1. There are 14 residues in the CDR3. Germline CDR1 reads LNHDA; CDR2 reads SQIVND (reference sequence). J was trimmed by 3 bases and V by 3 bases; bases with no gene match: 4. CDR3: CASSMVGTDYGYTF. Written as DNA, the CDR3 is TGTGCCAGTAGTATGGTCGGGACAGACTATGGCTACACCTTC.

The rearrangement uses TRBV2 and TRBJ1-5; no clear D. This CDR3 comprises 13 residues. Germline V gene data show CDR1 as SNHLY and CDR2 as FYNNEI. Trimming removed 8 bases at V and 2 bases at J, with 10 bases between. CDR3 bases: TGTGCCAGCGGCCGGGATCGCAATCAGCCCCAGCATTTT. Encoded protein: CASGRDRNQPQHF.

The chain is built from TRBV4-3 and TRBJ2-3; 8 nucleotides match TRBD2. Germline V gene data show CDR1 as LGHNA and CDR2 as YSLEER. Trimming at V came to 0 bases and at J to 3 bases, leaving 8 bases not matched to a gene. The CDR3 extends over 17 amino acids. The CDR3 region is CASSQEGGLDWTDTQYF. CDR3 nucleotides: TGCGCCAGCAGCCAAGAGGGGGGACTAGATTGGACAGATACGCAGTATTTT.

The rearrangement joins TRBV6-5 to TRBJ2-7, with TRBD2 matching over 11 bases. V was pared by 6 bases and J by 5 bases, with 9 bases of the junction left unmatched. The CDR3 has 15 amino acids. The germline gives CDR1 MNHEY, CDR2 SVGAGI. The chain's CDR3 is CASSTLAGVLHEQYF. The CDR3 bases are TGTGCCAGCAGCACACTAGCGGGAGTACTTCACGAGCAGTACTTC.

V is TRBV28 and J is TRBJ1-2, with TRBD1 matching over 8 bases. Germline CDR1 MDHEN, CDR2 SYDVKM. V lost 8 bases and J lost 5; bases outside the gene matches: 13. The length of the CDR3 is 15 residues. The CDR3 loop is CASLPGRGRWYGYTF. The CDR3 DNA reads as TGTGCCAGCCTCCCCGGCAGGGGGCGGTGGTATGGCTACACCTTC.

The genes are TRBV18 and TRBJ2-6, with 9 bases identical to TRBD1. The CDR3 has 20 residues. Germline V gene sequence: CDR1 KGHSH, CDR2 LQKENI. Trimming at V came to 3 bases and at J to 1 base, leaving 13 bases not matched to a gene. The CDR3 loop reads CASSPITGGGVTSGANVLTF. The CDR3 nucleotides read TGTGCCAGCTCACCGATAACAGGGGGCGGAGTAACGTCTGGGGCCAACGTCCTGACTTTC.

The rearrangement uses TRBV7-3 and TRBJ2-1; 13 positions match TRBD2. Germline lookup yields CDR1 SGHTA and CDR2 FQGTGA. This CDR3 is 16 amino acids long. V was clipped by 3 bases and J by 7 bases; unmatched bases: 6. CDR3 bases: TGTGCCAGCAGCTTCCCCGGGACTAGCGGGGTAAATGAGCAGTTCTTC. Translating gives CASSFPGTSGVNEQFF.

This chain uses TRBV7-2 with TRBJ1-3; D possibly corresponds to TRBD1 (5 bases). The CDR3 consists of 15 residues. Germline V gives CDR1 SGHTA, CDR2 FQGNSA. Deletions cut 1 base from V and 2 bases from J, with 9 bases between. The CDR3 sequence: CASSLGVTAGNTIYF. Written as DNA, the CDR3 is TGTGCCAGCAGCTTAGGGGTGACAGCTGGAAACACCATATATTTT.

This clone was detected only once. The gene calls are TRBV7-3 and TRBJ2-7; TRBD1 aligns across 8 bases. V trimming: 4 bases; J trimming: 3 bases; junction bases outside the gene matches: 5. Germline-derived CDR1 and CDR2 are SGHTA and FQGTGA. The CDR3 is 14 residues long. CDR3 in DNA: TGTGCCAGCAGCTCAGGGGGCAGGGGCTACGAGCAGTACTTC. Translated: CASSSGGRGYEQYF.

V and J are TRBV6-1 and TRBJ1-2; no firm D call. The CDR3 has 13 amino acids. Germline CDR1 is MNHNS and CDR2 is SASEGT. Trimming took 2 bases from V and 4 from J, leaving 8 bases between them. CDR3 coding DNA: TGTGCCAGCAGTGAATCGTCCAGCTATGGCTACACCTTC. Translating gives CASSESSSYGYTF.

V and J are TRBV6-5 and TRBJ1-5; D uncertain. The CDR3 runs to 14 residues. The germline V gene encodes CDR1 MNHEY and CDR2 SVGAGI. Between the trimmed V and J ends, which lost 0 bases and 2 bases, there was a span of 5 bases. The CDR3 sequence: CASSYSSGNQPQHF. The CDR3 nucleotides read TGTGCCAGCAGTTACTCGTCCGGCAATCAGCCCCAGCATTTT.

The rearrangement uses TRBV10-3 and TRBJ2-5, with D possibly matching TRBD2 (6 bases). V lost 10 bases and J lost 6, with 15 bases in between. This CDR3 is 12 amino acids long. Germline CDR1 reads ENHRY; CDR2 reads SYGVKD. The CDR3 protein is CATRASEKTQYF. CDR3 bases: TGTGCCACCCGGGCTAGCGAGAAGACCCAGTACTTC.

The chain has TRBV3-1 (or the pseudogene TRBV3-2) and TRBJ1-4, with TRBD1 matching over 8 bases. Trimming cost V 4 bases and J 7 bases; bases outside gene matches: 5. CDR3 length: 14 amino acids. Germline loops: CDR1 LGHDT, CDR2 YNNKEL (reference sequence). As DNA, the CDR3 is TGTGCCAGCAGCCTAAGCAGGGGGCCTGAAAAACTGTTTTTT. This encodes CASSLSRGPEKLFF.

This sequence joins TRBV9 and TRBJ1-2, with D perhaps TRBD1 (5 bases). V was shortened by 1 base and J by 7 bases, with 23 bases between the two germline ends. Germline CDR1 is SGDLS and CDR2 is YYNGEE. There are 17 residues in the CDR3. The CDR3 here is CASSVRQGLVGPIGYTF. In nucleotides, the CDR3 is TGTGCCAGCAGCGTACGCCAGGGCCTAGTGGGCCCTATTGGCTACACCTTC.